This TCR beta chain was sequenced in a study of T-cell memory formation after mild COVID-19. TCRdb passed the 5' RACE reads through MiXCR, listing each CDR3 protein once. The table includes around 500,000 distinct CDR3 sequences, about 20% detected once. This clonotype has at least ten counts. This TCR was recovered from an adult woman who had mild COVID-19 (a few samples of this study predate the infection). Cell type and time point are not known. The material sequenced was PBMCs or a T cell subset sorted from them (not recorded which).

The CDR3 DNA reads TGTGCCAGCAGCCCCGGGATTACTAGCACAGATACGCAGTATTTT. Residues: CASSPGITSTDTQYF. The chain recombines TRBV3-1 with TRBJ2-3; a weak D match, TRBD2 (5 bases). Trimming took off 4 bases at V and 0 bases at J, with 11 bases between the two ends. The CDR3 runs to 15 residues. The V gene's germline CDR1 is LGHDT and CDR2 YNNKEL (reference sequence).